This is a list of T cell receptor beta chains from one sample in a study of PD-L1 blockade in urothelial cancer. The method was immunoSEQ multiplex PCR; TCRdb's version includes in-frame clones alone and lacks a portion of them. The table lists about 52,000 clones, 75% of them singletons. The sequencing used PBMCs, collected around atezolizumab (anti-PD-L1) treatment. All receptors come from a man between 65 and 85 years old with urothelial cancer. Each CDR3 is given with its conserved first and last residue. Fields, in order: J gene, D gene, clone size, V gene, CDR3 protein, CDR3 DNA. A D gene is named only where the DNA matches it firmly. Clone size appears in some rows only: once, few, many, or a class for an expanded clone.

>TRBJ2-2|TRBD1|.|TRBV12-5
CASGFSGGPDAGELFF
TGTGCTAGTGGCTTTTCAGGGGGCCCAGACGCCGGGGAGCTGTTTTTT
>TRBJ2-4|.|.|TRBV6-1
CASSEPNIQYF
TGTGCCAGCAGCGAGCCGAACATTCAGTACTTC
>TRBJ2-6|.|.|TRBV12-5
CASFRSGANVLTF
TGTGCTAGTTTCAGGTCTGGGGCCAACGTCCTGACTTTC
>TRBJ1-2|.|medium-sized|TRBV28
CASRTASAAYGYTF
TGTGCCAGCAGAACCGCCAGCGCAGCATATGGCTACACCTTC
>TRBJ2-1|.|.|TRBV7-9
CASSSAWTANEQFF
TGTGCCAGCAGCTCCGCTTGGACTGCCAATGAGCAGTTCTTC
>TRBJ2-7|TRBD1|.|TRBV18
CASSGTGATTPSYEQYF
TGTGCCAGCTCTGGGACAGGGGCGACGACCCCCTCCTACGAGCAGTACTTC
>TRBJ2-6|.|.|TRBV2
CASRSNRQSSGANVLTF
TGTGCCAGCAGAAGTAACAGGCAATCCTCTGGGGCCAACGTCCTGACTTTC
>TRBJ2-7|.|.|TRBV28
CASSSSDSSYEQYF
TGTGCCAGCAGTTCCTCTGACAGTTCCTACGAGCAGTACTTC
>TRBJ1-1|TRBD1|.|TRBV19
CASSFRDRGSEAFF
TGTGCCAGTAGTTTCCGGGACAGGGGGTCTGAAGCTTTCTTT
>TRBJ2-3|.|.|TRBV4-3
CASSREVADTQYF
TGCGCCAGCAGCCGGGAGGTAGCAGATACGCAGTATTTT
>TRBJ2-1|.|.|TRBV2
CASSRLNEQFF
TGTGCCAGCAGTCGACTCAATGAGCAGTTCTTC
>TRBJ2-5|TRBD2|.|TRBV7-9
CASSVSGGAEVRETQYF
TGTGCCAGCAGCGTGAGCGGGGGGGCCGAAGTGCGAGAGACCCAGTACTTC
>TRBJ2-1|.|.|TRBV9
CASSVGDSFFYNEQFF
TGTGCCAGCAGCGTAGGGGACTCATTCTTCTACAATGAGCAGTTCTTC
>TRBJ2-3|.|.|TRBV15
CAAAVGTDTQYF
TGTGCCGCGGCGGTCGGCACAGATACGCAGTATTTT
>TRBJ1-5|.|.|TRBV5-6
CASSLFGGQPQHF
TGTGCCAGCAGCTTATTCGGGGGGCAGCCCCAGCATTTT
>TRBJ2-7|.|.|TRBV4-3
CASSQAFLTGMPNF
TGCGCCAGCAGCCAAGCCTTCCTAACAGGGATGCCCAACTTC
>TRBJ1-2|.|.|TRBV25-1
CASSDGNRDTWNYGYTF
TGTGCCAGCAGTGACGGGAACCGAGACACCTGGAACTATGGCTACACCTTC
>TRBJ2-7|TRBD1|.|TRBV6-6
CASSFRQGSYEQYF
TGTGCCAGCAGTTTCCGACAGGGTAGCTACGAGCAGTACTTC